The 5 T cell receptor beta chains below all came from one sample that was sequenced in a study of human T cells and chemical hapten exposure. Each CDR3 protein gets one entry after TCRdb re-called the RACE reads with MiXCR. The sample has roughly 100,000 distinct CDR3 sequences; 9% to 15% are singletons. The sample's time point: pre-sensitization, week 0. Noted treatment: therapeutic diphenylcyclopropenone sensitization with weekly scalp DPC. The specimen was whole blood, collected in connection with sensitization to the hapten diphenylcyclopropenone (DPC). Receptors were obtained from a woman aged 45-65 years with alopecia areata. Some clones in this sample may be carry-over from other donors' samples.

Many counts were recorded for this clonotype. The genes are TRBV28 and TRBJ2-7, with 12 bases identical to TRBD2. J was trimmed by 4 bases and V by 6 bases; bases with no gene match: 4. This CDR3 is built from 14 residues. The germline V gene has CDR1 MDHEN and CDR2 SYDVKM. The chain's CDR3 is CASSGLAGSYEQYF. CDR3 sequence (DNA): TGTGCCAGCAGCGGACTAGCGGGATCGTACGAGCAGTACTTC.

V and J are TRBV29-1 and TRBJ1-4, with D possibly TRBD1 on 6 matching bases. The germline V and J ends were trimmed by 3 bases and 6 bases, with 14 bases remaining between them. In germline, CDR1 is SQVTM, CDR2 ANQGSEA. The length of the CDR3 is 14 residues. In nucleotides, the CDR3 is TGCAGCGTTGAGGGGGGCGCCGGGGATGAAAAACTGTTTTTT. As protein: CSVEGGAGDEKLFF.

This sequence joins TRBV6-5 and TRBJ2-2; 8 bases align to TRBD1. V shed 2 bases and J 7 bases; nucleotides not matched to a gene: 15. CDR3 size: 18 residues. Germline lookup yields CDR1 MNHEY and CDR2 SVGAGI. The CDR3 reads CASSYPTDRARGYGELFF. For the CDR3, the DNA is TGTGCCAGCAGTTACCCGACGGACAGGGCAAGGGGCTACGGGGAGCTGTTTTTT.

This clonotype was detected many times. One end of the junction does not line up with germline, which may come from a read error. V gene TRBV7-9 combines with J gene TRBJ2-3, with 7 bases aligning to TRBD1. Germline V gene data show CDR1 as SEHNR and CDR2 as FQNEAQ (reference sequence). This CDR3 comprises 11 residues. The CDR3 DNA is TGTGCCAGCAGCTTAGTGGGACAGCCTTTGTTT. This sequence encodes CASSLVGQPLF.

The chain joins TRBV2 to TRBJ1-4, with TRBD1 matching 7 bases. The junction had 6 bases not matched to a gene; V was cut back by 4 bases and J by 7 bases. This CDR3 spans 14 amino acids. Germline values: CDR1 SNHLY, CDR2 FYNNEI. The CDR3 DNA is TGTGCCAGCAGTGGACAGGGTCCAGTTGAAAAACTGTTTTTT. Amino acid sequence: CASSGQGPVEKLFF.